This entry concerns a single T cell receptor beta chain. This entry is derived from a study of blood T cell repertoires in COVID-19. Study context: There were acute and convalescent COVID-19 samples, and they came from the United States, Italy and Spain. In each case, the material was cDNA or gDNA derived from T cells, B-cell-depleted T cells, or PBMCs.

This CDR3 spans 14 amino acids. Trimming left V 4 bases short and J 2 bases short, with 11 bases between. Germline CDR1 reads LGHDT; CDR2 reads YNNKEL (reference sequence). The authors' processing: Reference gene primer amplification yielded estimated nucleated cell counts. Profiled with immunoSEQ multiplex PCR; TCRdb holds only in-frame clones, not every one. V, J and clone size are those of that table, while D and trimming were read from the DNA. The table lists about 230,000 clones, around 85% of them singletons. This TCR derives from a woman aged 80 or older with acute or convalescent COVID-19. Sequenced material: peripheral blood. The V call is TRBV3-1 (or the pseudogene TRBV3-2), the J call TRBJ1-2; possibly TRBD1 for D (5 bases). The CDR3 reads CASSPLEGNYGYTF. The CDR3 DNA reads TGTGCCAGCAGCCCGTTGGAGGGGAACTATGGCTACACCTTC.